These T cell receptor beta chains were read from a single sample in a study of post-analysis software for immune sequencing data. TCRdb re-called the PCR reads with MiXCR, one entry per CDR3 protein. The sample carries about half a million distinct CDR3 sequences, around a third recorded once. Sequenced sample: blood. All receptors come from a girl aged 2-17 years with multiple sclerosis. Both conserved end residues are part of each CDR3. The order of the fields is D gene, clone size, V gene, J gene, CDR3 protein, CDR3 DNA. A D gene is named only where the DNA matches it firmly. Only part of the rows carry a size: once, few, many, or a class if the clone is expanded.

TRBD1	.	TRBV3-1	TRBJ1-2	CASSRDREIYGYTF	TGTGCCAGCAGCCGGGACAGGGAAATCTATGGCTACACCTTC
.	.	TRBV6-6	TRBJ1-5	CASSTVLNQPQHF	TGTGCCAGCAGCACGGTCCTCAATCAGCCCCAGCATTTT
TRBD2	.	TRBV12-3/TRBV12-4	TRBJ2-5	CASSDLAGGAETQYF	TGTGCCAGCAGCGACCTAGCGGGGGGGGCTGAGACCCAGTACTTC
TRBD2	once	TRBV9	TRBJ2-5	CASSVTSGRETQYF	TGTGCCAGCAGCGTAACTAGCGGAAGAGAGACCCAGTACTTC
.	many	TRBV5-1	TRBJ2-3	CASSLGGPDTQYF	TGTGCCAGCAGCTTAGGTGGTCCAGATACGCAGTATTTT
TRBD1	.	TRBV3-1	TRBJ2-4	CASSQRGGQGDIQYF	TGTGCCAGCAGCCAGAGGGGCGGACAGGGAGACATTCAGTACTTC
TRBD1	.	TRBV12-3/TRBV12-4	TRBJ1-1	CASSLGDRGAFF	TGTGCCAGCAGTTTAGGAGACAGGGGAGCTTTCTTT
.	.	TRBV3-1	TRBJ2-5	CASRRDRGLETRYF	TGTGCCAGCAGGCGAGATCGGGGGTTGGAGACCCGGTACTTC
TRBD2	.	TRBV7-2	TRBJ2-3	CASSLWGGGRSTDTQYF	TGTGCCAGCAGCTTATGGGGCGGGGGGCGAAGCACAGATACGCAGTATTTT
.	once	TRBV20-1	TRBJ2-1	CSARDYGAYNEQFF	TGCAGTGCTAGAGATTACGGAGCCTACAATGAGCAGTTCTTC
TRBD1	.	TRBV6-5	TRBJ2-5	CASSSQDRGLGETQYF	TGTGCCAGCAGTTCCCAAGACAGGGGGCTGGGGGAGACCCAGTACTTC
.	.	TRBV7-2	TRBJ2-1	CASSDGTGAYNEQFF	TGTGCCAGCAGCGACGGGACTGGTGCCTACAATGAGCAGTTCTTC
.	few	TRBV12-3/TRBV12-4	TRBJ2-5	CAIAVQETQYF	TGTGCCATCGCAGTACAAGAGACCCAGTACTTC
TRBD2	.	TRBV4-1	TRBJ2-1	CASSQDRRASGSSYNEQFF	TGCGCCAGCAGCCAAGATCGGAGGGCTAGCGGCAGCTCCTACAATGAGCAGTTCTTC
.	few	TRBV2	TRBJ1-5	CASSGTLYSNQPQHF	TGTGCCAGCAGCGGGACACTATATAGCAATCAGCCCCAGCATTTT
.	few	TRBV4-1	TRBJ1-5	CASSPSRVSNQPQHF	TGCGCCAGCAGTCCTTCGAGGGTGAGCAATCAGCCCCAGCATTTT
.	many	TRBV13	TRBJ2-7	CASSLTGIYEQYF	TGTGCCAGCAGCCTGACGGGAATCTACGAGCAGTACTTC
TRBD1	few	TRBV20-1	TRBJ1-1	CSAPGTGNTEAFF	TGCAGTGCCCCCGGGACAGGGAACACTGAAGCTTTCTTT
.	.	TRBV10-3	TRBJ1-1	CAISESLGLKGNTEAFF	TGTGCCATCAGTGAGTCGCTGGGCCTGAAGGGGAACACTGAAGCTTTCTTT
.	.	TRBV13	TRBJ2-7	CASSEGGWHEQYF	TGTGCCAGCAGCGAAGGGGGGTGGCACGAGCAGTACTTC
.	.	TRBV12-3/TRBV12-4	TRBJ2-7	CASSHRSTYEQYF	TGTGCCAGCAGTCACAGGTCTACCTACGAGCAGTACTTC
.	.	TRBV9	TRBJ2-7	CASSVVGGLKEQYF	TGTGCCAGCAGCGTAGTCGGGGGGCTCAAGGAGCAGTACTTC
.	few	TRBV4-2	TRBJ2-5	CASSQEGQEEETQYF	TGTGCCAGCAGCCAAGAAGGGCAAGAAGAAGAGACCCAGTACTTC
TRBD2	.	TRBV6-1	TRBJ2-5	CASSASGETQYF	TGTGCCAGCAGTGCTAGCGGAGAGACCCAGTACTTC
TRBD2	.	TRBV5-1	TRBJ2-1	CAGSLISGGVSKEQFF	TGCGCCGGCAGCTTGATTAGCGGGGGGGTTTCGAAAGAGCAGTTCTTC
.	.	TRBV7-8	TRBJ1-5	CASSLSSSGISNQPQHF	TGTGCCAGCAGCTTGAGCTCGAGCGGAATTAGCAATCAGCCCCAGCATTTT